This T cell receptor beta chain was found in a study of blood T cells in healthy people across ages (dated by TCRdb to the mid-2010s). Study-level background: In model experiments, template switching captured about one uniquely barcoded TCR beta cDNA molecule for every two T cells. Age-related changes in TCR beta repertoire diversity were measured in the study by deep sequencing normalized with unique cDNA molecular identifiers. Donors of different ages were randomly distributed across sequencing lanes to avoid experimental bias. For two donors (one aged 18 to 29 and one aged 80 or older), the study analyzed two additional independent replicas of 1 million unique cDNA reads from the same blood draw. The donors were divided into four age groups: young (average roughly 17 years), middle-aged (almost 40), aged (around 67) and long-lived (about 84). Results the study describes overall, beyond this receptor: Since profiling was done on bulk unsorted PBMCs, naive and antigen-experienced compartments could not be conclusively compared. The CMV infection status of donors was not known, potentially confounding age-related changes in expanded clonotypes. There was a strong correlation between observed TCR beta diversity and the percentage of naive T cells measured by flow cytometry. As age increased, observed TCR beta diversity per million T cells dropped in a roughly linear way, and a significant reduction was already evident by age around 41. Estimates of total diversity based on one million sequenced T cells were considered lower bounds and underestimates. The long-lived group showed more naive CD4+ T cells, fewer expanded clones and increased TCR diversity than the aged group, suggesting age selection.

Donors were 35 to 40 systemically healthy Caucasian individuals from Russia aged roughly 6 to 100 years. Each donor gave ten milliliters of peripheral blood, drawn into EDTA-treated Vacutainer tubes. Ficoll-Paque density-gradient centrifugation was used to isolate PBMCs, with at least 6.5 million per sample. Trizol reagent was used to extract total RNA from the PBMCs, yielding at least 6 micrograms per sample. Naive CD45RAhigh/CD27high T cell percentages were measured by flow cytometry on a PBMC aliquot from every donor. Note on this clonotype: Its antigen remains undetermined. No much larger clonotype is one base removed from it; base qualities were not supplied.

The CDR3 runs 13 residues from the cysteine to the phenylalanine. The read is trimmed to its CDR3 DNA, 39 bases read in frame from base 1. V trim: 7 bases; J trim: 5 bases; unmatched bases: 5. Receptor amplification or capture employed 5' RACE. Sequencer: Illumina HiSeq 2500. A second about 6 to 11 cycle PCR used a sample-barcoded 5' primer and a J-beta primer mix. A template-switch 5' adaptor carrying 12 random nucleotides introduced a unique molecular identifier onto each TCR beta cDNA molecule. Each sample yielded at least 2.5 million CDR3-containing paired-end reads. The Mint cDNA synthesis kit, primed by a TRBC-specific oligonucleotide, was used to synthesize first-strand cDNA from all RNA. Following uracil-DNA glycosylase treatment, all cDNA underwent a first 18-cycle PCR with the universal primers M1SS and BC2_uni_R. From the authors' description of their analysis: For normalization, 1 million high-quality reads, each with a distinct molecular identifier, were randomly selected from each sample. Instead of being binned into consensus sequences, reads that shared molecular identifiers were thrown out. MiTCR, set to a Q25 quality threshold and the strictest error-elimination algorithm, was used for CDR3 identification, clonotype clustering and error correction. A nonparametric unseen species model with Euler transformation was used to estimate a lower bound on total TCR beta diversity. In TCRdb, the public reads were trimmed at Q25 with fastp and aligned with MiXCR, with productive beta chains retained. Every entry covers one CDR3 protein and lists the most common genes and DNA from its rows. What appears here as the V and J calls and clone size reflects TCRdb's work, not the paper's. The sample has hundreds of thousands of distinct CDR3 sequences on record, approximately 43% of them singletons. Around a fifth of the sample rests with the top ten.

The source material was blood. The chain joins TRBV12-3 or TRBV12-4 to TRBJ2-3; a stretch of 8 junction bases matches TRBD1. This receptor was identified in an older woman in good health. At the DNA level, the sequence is TGTGCCAGCAATAGGACAGGGATAGATACGCAGTATTTT. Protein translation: CASNRTGIDTQYF.